Presented here are 2 T cell receptor beta chains from one specimen sequenced in a study of T cell changes during pregnancy in multiple sclerosis. Using immunoSEQ multiplex PCR, the repertoire was profiled, and TCRdb retains in-frame clones only, with some absent. Of about 100,000 clones in the sample, around nine tenths were seen once. The source material was peripheral blood, sampled in the second trimester of pregnancy. All receptors derive from a female donor with multiple sclerosis, enrolled in a pregnancy study.

The chain is built from TRBV2 and TRBJ1-3; D not resolved. Germline loops: CDR1 SNHLY, CDR2 FYNNEI. The CDR3 has 15 residues. Trimming shortened V by 3 bases and J by 3 bases, and 12 bases separated the two germline ends. The CDR3 is CASSDRRTGGNTIYF. The CDR3 nucleotides read TGTGCCAGCAGTGACCGCCGTACTGGTGGAAACACCATATATTTT.

This chain uses TRBV5-1 with TRBJ1-3; TRBD1 might be the D (6 bases). CDR1 is SGHRS, CDR2 YFSETQ, per germline. With 5 bases removed from V and 0 bases from J, the gap between germline ends came to 18 bases. This CDR3 has 17 residues. The CDR3 region has the DNA TGCGCCAGCAGTCTACAGGGTCCCAATAGCTCTGGAAACACCATATATTTT. Its translation is CASSLQGPNSSGNTIYF. The complete variable domain, with remaining parts taken from reference TRBV5-1 and TRBJ1-3, reads KAGVTQTPRYLIKTRGQQVTLSCSPISGHRSVSWYQQTPGQGLQFLFEYFSETQRNKGNFPGRFSGRQFSNSRSEMNVSTLELGDSALYLCASSLQGPNSSGNTIYFGEGSWLTVV.